This T cell receptor (beta chain) was retrieved from a study of T cell responses to AZD1222 COVID-19 vaccine. Clones were read by immunoSEQ multiplex PCR, and TCRdb kept only the in-frame ones, dropping some. Of about 100,000 clones in the sample, 80% to 90% were seen once. In regard to this clone: Antigen: not known.

This CDR3 contains 13 residues. Trimming stripped 3 bases from V and 2 bases from J, with 8 bases between. Germline CDR1 and CDR2: MNHEY and SMNVEV (reference sequence). Overall study results and limits: Donors were largely white British and mainly female; clonal diversity was possibly underestimated.

The V gene is TRBV27, the J gene TRBJ2-7, with D possibly TRBD2 on 6 matching bases. The sequencing used peripheral blood, collected on day 0 of AZD1222 vaccination. The sequence was collected from an adult in good health. The CDR3 nucleotides read TGTGCCAGCAGTTTGCGGGAAACCTACGAGCAGTACTTC. Translation gives CASSLRETYEQYF.